What follows is one T cell receptor beta chain and its context. The antigen is not known. The data were taken from a study of radiation and T cells in renal cell carcinoma. The study, taken as a whole, reports: Compared with controls, irradiated tumors showed greater TCR clonality. Irradiated tumors held more dominant CDR3 motifs than control tumors.

CDR1 is SGHNT, CDR2 YYREEE, per germline (reference sequence). CDR3 length: 13 residues. V dropped 3 bases and J dropped 3 bases, with 9 bases sitting between them. Treatment specified: treatment-naive control, cytoreductive nephrectomy. Clear cell pathology was present in this patient's renal cell carcinoma. Control tumors came from a handful of females and some 11 males, aged about 35 to 90. The table came from immunoSEQ multiplex PCR; TCRdb's copy has only in-frame clones and leaves some out. The sample lists 10,000 to 15,000 clones; about 65% were seen once. The receptor was isolated from an elderly woman with renal cell carcinoma. Specimen: tumor tissue, collected from a patient whose treatment was nephrectomy without radiotherapy. The chain combines TRBV5-4 with TRBJ1-1, with a weak D call TRBD1 (5 bases). CDR3 residues: CASSSPRDTEAFF. In DNA, the CDR3 is TGTGCCAGCAGCTCCCCCAGGGACACTGAAGCTTTCTTT.